This T cell receptor (beta chain) was retrieved from a study of human T cells and chemical hapten exposure. Whole-study findings and limits: Controls formed significantly fewer large CDR3 similarity clusters than expanded TCRs did.

Authors' processing steps: Sequenced samples showed a median of around 93,000 TCRs each, with counts running from roughly 23,000 to 700,000. TCRdb processed the RACE reads anew with MiXCR; each CDR3 protein has one entry. The authors' filters were not applied to this entry. This table has about 260,000 distinct CDR3 sequences, approximately 8.6% appearing once. V was clipped by 0 bases and J by 5 bases; unmatched bases: 6. The CDR3 loop spans 15 amino acids. From germline, CDR1 is MGHRA and CDR2 YSYEKL. Time point given: pre-sensitization, week 0. Treatment indicated: therapeutic diphenylcyclopropenone sensitization with weekly scalp DPC. Turning to this clonotype: As yet, its antigen is unknown.

The chain employs TRBV4-1 and TRBJ2-5, with 7 positions matching TRBD2. This sample comprised whole blood, obtained in connection with sensitization to the hapten diphenylcyclopropenone (DPC). This TCR was sampled from a middle-aged woman with alopecia areata. Some clones in this sample may be carry-over from other donors' samples. CDR3: CASSQDPRREETQYF. For the CDR3, the DNA is TGCGCCAGCAGCCAAGATCCCCGGCGGGAGGAGACCCAGTACTTC.